The 18 T cell receptor beta chains presented below share a single source sample, sequenced in a study of shared clonotypes between healthy human individuals. Here immunoSEQ multiplex PCR was the method, and the copy in TCRdb shows in-frame clones only, minus some. The data hold more than 2 million clones, with roughly 94% observed a single time. The sample consisted of naive CD4+ T cells sorted from blood. Subset defined: CD45RA+ positively selected. These receptors were obtained from a man aged 18-30 years in good health.

The rearrangement uses TRBV11-2 and TRBJ2-5; possible D gene TRBD1, 5 bases. Germline V gene lookup returns CDR1 SGHAT and CDR2 FQNNGV. Trimming pared 1 base from V and 1 base from J, leaving 10 bases between. The CDR3 loop spans 15 amino acids. CDR3 loop: CASSLGQGLQETQYF. DNA for the CDR3: TGTGCCAGCAGCTTAGGGCAGGGCCTCCAAGAGACCCAGTACTTC.

The chain employs TRBV11-2 and TRBJ1-1; TRBD1 aligns across 7 bases. Trimming at V came to 3 bases and at J to 1 base, leaving 2 bases not matched to a gene. This CDR3 is 14 amino acids long. In germline, CDR1 is SGHAT, CDR2 FQNNGV. CDR3 in DNA: TGTGCCAGCAGCTTTGACAGGGAGAACACTGAAGCTTTCTTT. Translation: CASSFDRENTEAFF.

The chain has TRBV30 and TRBJ1-5; D unresolved. The germline V and J ends were trimmed by 0 bases and 5 bases, with 8 bases remaining between them. The CDR3 has 13 residues. CDR1 and CDR2 (germline): GTSNPN, SVGIG (reference sequence). In nucleotides, the CDR3 is TGTGCCTGGAGTGTTACGGGCTATCAGCCCCAGCATTTT. As protein: CAWSVTGYQPQHF.

About this clone: At the DNA level, this CDR3 is encoded by other sequences in the same sample as well. The CDR3 loop reads CASSLVTGVTDTQYF. As DNA, the CDR3 is TGTGCCAGCAGCTTAGTGACGGGAGTAACAGATACGCAGTATTTT. The V gene is TRBV7-2, the J gene TRBJ2-3; a weak D match, TRBD2 (6 bases). The CDR3 totals 15 residues. Per germline, CDR1 SGHTA and CDR2 FQGNSA. V lost 1 base, J lost 3 bases, and 11 bases lay in between.

The rearrangement links TRBV7-2 to TRBJ1-3, with D perhaps matching TRBD1 (5 bases). V was shortened by 5 bases and J by 3 bases, with 14 bases between the two germline ends. This CDR3 contains 15 residues. Germline V CDR1 and CDR2: SGHTA, FQGNSA. The DNA of the CDR3 is TGTGCCAGCAGCCCAGGCGGCAGGGATGGAAACACCATATATTTT. Its protein is CASSPGGRDGNTIYF.

This chain links TRBV7-2 with TRBJ1-5, with a weak D call TRBD1 (5 bases). The CDR3 contains 15 residues. Germline V CDR1 and CDR2: SGHTA, FQGNSA. Trimming removed 5 bases at V and 1 base at J, with 12 bases between. CDR3 sequence reads: CASSLGARSNQPQHF. CDR3 coding DNA: TGTGCCAGCAGCCTTGGGGCCAGGAGCAATCAGCCCCAGCATTTT.

The chain employs TRBV7-9 and TRBJ2-1; 11 bases agree with TRBD2. J gave up 4 bases and V 1 base, and 3 bases lay outside the gene matches. Looked up from germline, CDR1 is SEHNR and CDR2 is FQNEAQ (reference sequence). The CDR3 contains 16 residues. Here the CDR3 reads CASSLVLAGGYNEQFF. CDR3 nucleotide sequence: TGTGCCAGCAGCTTAGTTCTAGCGGGAGGATACAATGAGCAGTTCTTC.

The CDR3 region has the DNA TGTGCCAGCTCACCACCGGACAGGCCTTCGGCCTACGAGCAGTACTTC. Translating it yields CASSPPDRPSAYEQYF. The V and J genes are TRBV18 and TRBJ2-7; 7 positions agree with TRBD1. CDR3 length: 16 amino acids. CDR1 is KGHSH and CDR2 is LQKENI in the germline V gene. Trimming cost V 0 bases and J 2 bases; bases outside gene matches: 7.

The J gene is TRBJ1-2, the V gene TRBV7-6; D is uncertain. V gave up 1 base and J gave up 4 bases, with 13 bases separating them. The CDR3 extends over 15 amino acids. Germline assignment: CDR1 SGHVS and CDR2 FNYEAQ. The CDR3, as DNA: TGTGCCAGCAGCTTAGTCGACGGAAATATCTATGGCTACACCTTC. Protein: CASSLVDGNIYGYTF.

The CDR3 here is CATSRDWVSGNTIYF. In DNA, the CDR3 is TGTGCCACCAGCAGAGATTGGGTTTCTGGAAACACCATATATTTT. The chain couples TRBV15 to TRBJ1-3; no firm D call. Germline V CDR1 and CDR2: LNHNV, YYDKDF (reference sequence). The CDR3 sequence is 15 residues long. Trimming took 0 bases from V and 1 from J, leaving 7 bases between them.

In this sample, this clone turned up many times. V gene TRBV6-6 combines with J gene TRBJ1-4; 7 nucleotides agree with TRBD1. With 2 bases clipped from V and 4 bases from J, the junction kept 4 bases outside the gene matches. This CDR3 is 15 amino acids long. Per germline, CDR1 MNHNY and CDR2 SVGAGI (reference sequence). CDR3 protein: CASSYAGTDNEKLFF. The CDR3 bases are TGTGCCAGCAGTTACGCCGGGACAGATAATGAAAAACTGTTTTTT.

This clone has a single count. The chain combines TRBV6-5 with TRBJ1-2; 8 bases map to TRBD1. V shed 6 bases and J 8 bases; nucleotides not matched to a gene: 5. The CDR3 covers 12 residues. The germline CDR1 and CDR2 sequences are MNHEY and SVGAGI. CDR3 sequence reads: CASRTQGEGYTF. The CDR3 coding sequence is TGTGCCAGCAGAACACAGGGGGAGGGCTACACCTTC.

The CDR3 reads CAWVLLGGYTF. The CDR3 nucleotides read TGTGCCTGGGTCCTCCTCGGGGGCTACACCTTC. The V gene is TRBV30, the J gene TRBJ1-2; D unclear. The CDR3 sequence is 11 residues long. CDR1 and CDR2 (germline): GTSNPN, SVGIG (reference sequence). V was trimmed by 5 bases and J by 8 bases, leaving 12 bases between them.

The chain carries TRBV28 and TRBJ1-2; TRBD1 agrees at 7 bases. Germline V lookup: CDR1 MDHEN, CDR2 SYDVKM. CDR3 length equals 14 residues. V lost 6 bases to trimming and J lost 4 bases; unmatched junction nucleotides: 8. CDR3: CASSPGDRTYGYTF. In DNA, the CDR3 is TGTGCCAGCAGCCCAGGGGACAGAACCTATGGCTACACCTTC.

This chain connects TRBV7-9 to TRBJ1-1; D is unresolved. The CDR3 runs 13 residues. The V end lost 6 bases, the J end lost 3 bases, and 11 bases lay between the germline ends. Germline CDR1 and CDR2: SEHNR and FQNEAQ (reference sequence). The CDR3 loop reads CASSFAEDTEAFF. CDR3 DNA: TGTGCCAGCAGTTTCGCGGAGGACACTGAAGCTTTCTTT.

J is TRBJ1-1 and V is TRBV23-1; D is ambiguous. TRBV23-1 is annotated as an ORF whose role is uncertain. V lost 2 bases, J lost 2 bases, and 9 bases lay in between. This CDR3 has 14 amino acids. Written as DNA, the CDR3 is TGCGCCAGCAGTCAAGGTAAGGAAAACACTGAAGCTTTCTTT. Amino acids: CASSQGKENTEAFF.

CDR3 region: CAWSVLGTQAQPQHF. The CDR3 nucleotides read TGTGCCTGGAGTGTACTCGGGACACAAGCTCAGCCCCAGCATTTT. V usage is TRBV30 and J usage is TRBJ1-5, with D perhaps matching TRBD1 (6 bases). The CDR3 sequence is 15 residues long. Trimming cost V 0 bases and J 6 bases, with 15 bases left between them. Germline loops: CDR1 GTSNPN, CDR2 SVGIG (reference sequence).

The V call is TRBV6-1, the J call TRBJ2-3; no clear D gene. Looked up from germline, CDR1 is MNHNS and CDR2 is SASEGT. This CDR3 has 15 amino acids. Trimming removed 4 bases from V and 2 bases from J, with 13 bases in between. CDR3 residues: CASSVSDTLTDTQYF. In nucleotides, the CDR3 is TGTGCCAGCAGTGTGAGCGACACCCTCACAGATACGCAGTATTTT.